This note documents a single TCR beta chain sequence. Germline CDR1 reads SGHRS; CDR2 reads YFSETQ. The J segment lost 4 bases and the V segment lost 4 bases, leaving 15 bases of the junction unmatched. This CDR3 comprises 19 residues. TCRdb processed the 5' RACE reads anew with MiXCR; each CDR3 protein has one entry. The sample consists of approximately 530,000 distinct CDR3 sequences, around 20% of them appearing once. These data are taken from a study of identical twins. This sample was also put to use in a study of yellow fever vaccine responses in identical twins.

The V and J genes are TRBV5-1 and TRBJ2-1; TRBD2 matches 12 bases. The sequence was obtained from a woman aged 18-29 years in good health. The sample taken for sequencing was CD4+ T cells sorted from blood. The CDR3 reads CASSEASTSGGPKYNEQFF. In nucleotides, the CDR3 is TGCGCCAGCAGCGAAGCCTCGACTAGCGGGGGACCCAAATACAATGAGCAGTTCTTC.